This entry concerns a single TCR beta chain. Its antigen is unknown. Per-nucleotide qualities are absent, and no much larger clonotype sits a single base away. This sample is drawn from a study of identical twins (dated by TCRdb to 2016 to 2017). For the study in its entirety: TCR alpha and beta repertoires from monozygotic twins, unrelated adults of various ages and cord blood were deep-sequenced to test whether fetal clonotypes persist. To rule out contamination, the twin experiments were replicated at different times with different library preparation protocols.

Study-wide conclusions, independent of this receptor: Compared with coincidental sharing between unrelated individuals, an excess of low generation-probability sequences was observed among out-of-frame TCR alpha sequences shared between twins. Invariant T cells such as MAIT and iNKT could partly confound zero-insertion analyses, though diverse VJ usage argued against this for most clonotypes. A weaker excess of twin sharing was found in beta out-of-frame sequences because the signal-to-noise ratio was lowered by fewer shared sequences. Abundant cord blood beta clonotypes carried fewer insertions; young adult naive repertoires showed a weaker similar trend, while memory repertoires showed none. Conclusions relied on cross-sectional statistical analysis, since the same donors could not be followed over many years. Out-of-frame TCR alpha sharing in monozygotic twins was systematically underestimated by recombination models, whereas sharing between unrelated individuals was in agreement with the recombination models.

Here V drops 7 bases and J drops 4 bases, and the junction holds 9 bases not matched to any gene. CDR1 LNHDA and CDR2 SQIVND were looked up in the germline V gene (reference sequence). The CDR3 holds 14 amino acids from the cysteine to the phenylalanine. The retained sequence is limited to the CDR3, 42 bases, with the frame set at the first base. All donors were healthy Caucasians. Three pairs of female monozygotic twins, all aged 18 to 29 years, were included in the twin cohort. RNA for TCR libraries was isolated from peripheral blood mononuclear cells. Library prep was done by 5' RACE. The sample was run on an Illumina HiSeq 2000. A universal primer binding site was added through template switching, and the final cDNA carried a unique molecular identifier so that TCR cDNA molecules could be counted accurately. Specific primers in the conserved constant-segment region were used to synthesize first-strand cDNA for the TCR alpha and beta chains. To control for contamination, each cDNA library was double barcoded with a SMART-Mk sample barcode plus Illumina barcodes. TruSeq adapter sequences along with Illumina sample barcodes were introduced in two successive PCR steps. The TCR alpha and beta cDNA libraries were sequenced on the Illumina HiSeq platform using custom primers. The original methods were these. MiGEC was used to process raw reads and extract unique molecular identifiers, and MiXCR was used to find CDR3 positions. Recombination models were inferred per individual with the repgenHMM and IGoR tools using an EM algorithm. The tcR package in R was used for shared clonotype analysis, with sharing normalized by the product of cloneset sizes. To study raw recombination without the effects of thymic and clonal selection, out-of-frame nonproductive sequences were analyzed. TCRdb itself trimmed the public reads at Q25 with fastp, ran MiXCR and retained productive beta chains. Identical CDR3 protein sequences are pooled into one entry, listed with their most common genes and DNA. The V and J calls here are based on TCRdb, not the publication. This sample comprises under 900,000 distinct CDR3 sequences, 12% of them detected only once. The top ten clones comprise roughly 1.6% of the sample.

This sample was shared with a second study, whose subject was yellow fever vaccine responses in identical twins. The second source states: The T cell response to vaccination in identical twins was reported by the authors to appear partly convergent and partly personalized. Focusing on identical twins, the study followed the T cell clones that responded to the vaccine, and did so with precision.

The sequence was collected from a woman between 18 and 29 years old in good health. The specimen was PBMCs. The V gene is TRBV19 and the J gene is TRBJ1-2, and 7 junction bases match TRBD1. The DNA sequence is TGTGCCAGTACCAAAGACAGGGCGATCTATGGCTACACCTTC. Its translation reads: CASTKDRAIYGYTF.